Listed below are T cell receptor beta chains from one sample, sequenced in a study of cytomegalovirus exposure and HLA in healthy donors. The method was immunoSEQ multiplex PCR; TCRdb's version includes in-frame clones alone and lacks a portion of them. The repertoire holds roughly 140,000 clones, with roughly 78% as singletons. Material: PBMCs. The receptors originated from a man aged 45 to 65 in good health and CMV-seropositive. Both conserved end residues are part of each CDR3. D genes are given only for firm matches. Clone size is given for some rows only: seen once, a few or many times, or a class if the clone is expanded.

>TRBJ1-2|TRBV18|16|few|TRBD1
TGTGCCAGCTCACCAACCTCCGGACAGGGGGCCTATGGCTACACCTTC
CASSPTSGQGAYGYTF
>TRBJ2-3|TRBV7-2|14|.|TRBD2
TGTGCCAGCAGCTTAGCAGCGGGAGTGGATACGCAGTATTTT
CASSLAAGVDTQYF
>TRBJ1-1|TRBV28|14|.|.
TGTGCCAGCAGTCCTCGGCAGTTGGGCCCTGAAGCTTTCTTT
CASSPRQLGPEAFF
>TRBJ2-7|TRBV5-1|17|.|TRBD2
TGCGCCAGCAGCCGCCGGGCTAGCGGCACGAGCTCCTACGAGCAGTACTTC
CASSRRASGTSSYEQYF
>TRBJ1-5|TRBV28|19|.|TRBD1
TGTGCCAGCAGGTCCGGTTGGGGGACAGGGCCCTTTCCCAATCAGCCCCAGCATTTT
CASRSGWGTGPFPNQPQHF
>TRBJ2-7|TRBV10-3|13|.|TRBD2
TGTGCCATCAGTGCTAGCGGGAGCTACGAGCAGTACTTC
CAISASGSYEQYF
>TRBJ2-3|TRBV11-2|12|.|.
TGTGCCAGCAGCCCCCGGGGTATCGAGCAGTATTTT
CASSPRGIEQYF
>TRBJ1-5|TRBV27|19|.|TRBD1
TGTGCCAGCACCCCCAGTTCCCGAAACGACAGGGGGAGTAATCAGCCCCAGCATTTT
CASTPSSRNDRGSNQPQHF
>TRBJ2-1|TRBV7-2|15|.|TRBD2
TGTGCCAGCAGCTTAGCTAGCGGGAGGCGTGGTGAGCAGTTCTTC
CASSLASGRRGEQFF
>TRBJ2-7|TRBV27|12|.|.
TGTGCCAGCAGTTTATACTCGGGAGAGCAGTACTTC
CASSLYSGEQYF
>TRBJ1-5|TRBV21-1|13|.|.
TGTGCCAGCACCGCTCGGGACAATCAGCCCCAGCATTTT
CASTARDNQPQHF
>TRBJ2-7|TRBV11-3|13|.|.
TGTGCCAGCAGCTTGAGCGTCAACTACGAGCAGTACTTC
CASSLSVNYEQYF
>TRBJ2-3|TRBV5-4|16|few|.
TGTGCCAGCAGCTTGGATGGACTTTTACACACAGATACGCAGTATTTT
CASSLDGLLHTDTQYF
>TRBJ1-1|TRBV4-1|18|.|.
TGCGCCAGCAGCCAAGATATGCAGTTCGCCGGACAGAACACTGAAGCTTTCTTT
CASSQDMQFAGQNTEAFF
>TRBJ1-1|TRBV9|15|.|TRBD1
TGTGCCAGCAGCCCTCAACAGGGGCCGAACACTGAAGCTTTCTTT
CASSPQQGPNTEAFF
>TRBJ1-6|TRBV13|14|.|.
TGTGCCAGCAGCTCCACAGGCTCCTCTTCACCCCTCCACTTT
CASSSTGSSSPLHF
>TRBJ2-3|TRBV2|14|.|TRBD1
TGTGCCAGCAGTGAGGGGACAGGCACAGATACGCAGTATTTT
CASSEGTGTDTQYF
>TRBJ2-3|TRBV4-1|18|.|TRBD2
TGCGCCAGCAGCCAACCCTACGGAGGTAGCGGGACAACAGATACGCAGTATTTT
CASSQPYGGSGTTDTQYF
>TRBJ1-1|TRBV5-6|16|.|TRBD1
TGTGCCAGCAGCTTGGAGGGGGCTGCACCTAACACTGAAGCTTTCTTT
CASSLEGAAPNTEAFF
>TRBJ1-1|TRBV5-5|13|.|TRBD1
TGTGCCAGCAGCTTCACGACAGGGGCTGAAGCTTTCTTT
CASSFTTGAEAFF
>TRBJ1-2|TRBV15|17|.|TRBD1
TGTGCCACCAGCAGAGATAATACAGGGGGTCTTAACTATGGCTACACCTTC
CATSRDNTGGLNYGYTF
>TRBJ1-4|TRBV4-2|16|.|.
TGTGCCAGCAGCCAAAAACCATCCGGACAGTTGGAAAAACTGTTTTTT
CASSQKPSGQLEKLFF
>TRBJ2-1|TRBV7-9|13|.|.
TGTGCCAGCCTCCAGGGCACCTACAATGAGCAGTTCTTC
CASLQGTYNEQFF
>TRBJ2-5|TRBV6-5|16|.|TRBD2
TGTGCCAGCAGTTACTCGATGGTAGCGGGAGAAGAGACCCAGTACTTC
CASSYSMVAGEETQYF
>TRBJ2-5|TRBV5-6|15|.|TRBD1
TGTGCCAGCAGTGAGAGCAGGGGGACCCAAGAGACCCAGTACTTC
CASSESRGTQETQYF
>TRBJ1-5|TRBV27|15|.|.
TGTGCCAGCAGTTCCCGAGGAGGGATGAATCAGCCCCAGCATTTT
CASSSRGGMNQPQHF
>TRBJ2-5|TRBV5-8|15|.|.
TGTGCCAGCAGCTTGGGGGCGGGGGCACAAGAGACCCAGTACTTC
CASSLGAGAQETQYF
>TRBJ2-7|TRBV7-8|15|few|.
TGTGCCAGCAGCTCCGAGGGAGTGACCTTTTACGAGCAGTACTTC
CASSSEGVTFYEQYF
>TRBJ2-2|TRBV19|17|.|.
TGTGCCAGTAGTATAGATGGATGGCGGTCGAACACCGGGGAGCTGTTTTTT
CASSIDGWRSNTGELFF
>TRBJ2-7|TRBV5-1|14|.|TRBD2
TGCGCCAGCAGCTTGGGGACTAGCGGCTACGAGCAGTACTTC
CASSLGTSGYEQYF
>TRBJ1-2|TRBV7-6|15|.|TRBD1
TGTGCCAGCAGCCGTGACAGGGAAGGGAACTATGGCTACACCTTC
CASSRDREGNYGYTF
>TRBJ2-1|TRBV6-4|16|.|TRBD2
TGTGCCAGCAGCCAACAGGGACTAGCGGGAGTAAATGAGCAGTTCTTC
CASSQQGLAGVNEQFF
>TRBJ2-5|TRBV5-1|15|.|TRBD1
TGCGCCAGCGCGTTTAACCGACAGGGTAAAGAGACCCAGTACTTC
CASAFNRQGKETQYF
>TRBJ2-3|TRBV7-3|17|.|TRBD2
TGTTCCAGCAGCCTAAAGGGACTAGCAGAAAGCACAGATACGCAGTATTTT
CSSSLKGLAESTDTQYF
>TRBJ2-7|TRBV7-9|15|few|.
TGTGCCAGCAGCCCAGGACAGAGTAACTCCTACGAGCAGTACTTC
CASSPGQSNSYEQYF
>TRBJ2-5|TRBV7-9|12|few|TRBD1
TGTGCCAGCAGCTTAGGTCAGGGGGACCAGTACTTC
CASSLGQGDQYF
>TRBJ2-6|TRBV19|16|few|TRBD1
TGTGCCACCTTGGACAGGGTCCCCTCTGGGGCCAACGTCCTGACTTTC
CATLDRVPSGANVLTF
>TRBJ2-7|TRBV14|17|once|TRBD1
TGTGCCAGCAGCCAGCGAAGGACAGGGCAGGGAACCTACGAGCAGTACTTC
CASSQRRTGQGTYEQYF
>TRBJ1-5|TRBV30|15|once|.
TGTGCCTGGAGTGTATCGGGATATAGCAATCAGCCCCAGCATTTT
CAWSVSGYSNQPQHF
>TRBJ1-4|TRBV5-4|13|few|TRBD1
TGTGCCAGCAGCCAGGGACAGTATGAAAAACTGTTTTTT
CASSQGQYEKLFF
>TRBJ1-5|TRBV5-5|13|few|.
TGTGCCAGCAGCTTTCTTAGCAATCAGCCCCAGCATTTT
CASSFLSNQPQHF
>TRBJ2-7|TRBV7-8|15|.|.
TGTGCCAGCAGCTTAGCTGGAGGGTCGGCCTACGAGCAGTACTTC
CASSLAGGSAYEQYF
>TRBJ2-1|TRBV5-1|14|.|.
TGCGCCAGCAGCTCTACACTCTGGGGGGATGAGCAGTTCTTC
CASSSTLWGDEQFF
>TRBJ1-5|TRBV28|15|.|.
TGTGCCAGCAGTACCGATAGGACAGTAGATCAGCCCCAGCATTTT
CASSTDRTVDQPQHF